Listed below are T cell receptor beta chains from one sample, sequenced in a study of cytomegalovirus exposure and HLA in healthy donors. The table came from immunoSEQ multiplex PCR; TCRdb's copy has only in-frame clones and leaves some out. Of around 140,000 clones in the sample, less than 90% are singletons; the top ten hold less than 2%. Sequencing was done on a sample of PBMCs. The source is a man between 40 and 49 years old in good health and CMV-seronegative. The CDR3 runs from the conserved cysteine through the conserved F or W. D genes are given only for firm matches. Size values are once, few and many counts, or a class for expanded clones, and some rows have none.

j_call: TRBJ2-2
d_call: -
clone_size: -
v_call: TRBV6-5
cdr3_aa: CASSYISYTGELFF
cdr3_nt: TGTGCCAGCAGTTACATCTCTTACACCGGGGAGCTGTTTTTT

j_call: TRBJ2-7
d_call: TRBD1
clone_size: few
v_call: TRBV2
cdr3_aa: CASRIRDSLYEQYF
cdr3_nt: TGTGCCAGCAGGATCCGGGACAGCCTCTACGAGCAGTACTTC

j_call: TRBJ2-3
d_call: TRBD1
clone_size: -
v_call: TRBV7-2
cdr3_aa: CASSTGADTQYF
cdr3_nt: TGTGCCAGCAGCACAGGGGCAGATACGCAGTATTTT

j_call: TRBJ2-1
d_call: -
clone_size: once
v_call: TRBV9
cdr3_aa: CASSETSYNEQFF
cdr3_nt: TGTGCCAGCAGTGAGACTAGTTACAATGAGCAGTTCTTC

j_call: TRBJ2-1
d_call: TRBD2
clone_size: -
v_call: TRBV4-1
cdr3_aa: CASSPEIRSETSGRGRKFF
cdr3_nt: TGCGCCAGCAGCCCGGAAATTCGATCGGAGACTAGCGGGAGGGGGAGGAAGTTCTTC

j_call: TRBJ1-1
d_call: TRBD1
clone_size: -
v_call: TRBV10-1
cdr3_aa: CASPELPGTGVMNTEAFF
cdr3_nt: TGCGCCAGCCCCGAACTGCCCGGGACAGGGGTGATGAACACTGAAGCTTTCTTT

j_call: TRBJ2-3
d_call: TRBD1
clone_size: -
v_call: TRBV2
cdr3_aa: CASTGDRGGADTQYF
cdr3_nt: TGTGCCAGCACCGGGGACAGGGGTGGCGCAGATACGCAGTATTTT

j_call: TRBJ2-7
d_call: TRBD2
clone_size: -
v_call: TRBV9
cdr3_aa: CASSVGPSGSYEQYF
cdr3_nt: TGTGCCAGCAGCGTAGGGCCTAGCGGGAGCTACGAGCAGTACTTC

j_call: TRBJ2-5
d_call: TRBD1
clone_size: once
v_call: TRBV30
cdr3_aa: CAWSPTGTGPKIQYF
cdr3_nt: TGTGCCTGGAGTCCGACCGGGACAGGGCCGAAGATCCAGTACTTC

j_call: TRBJ2-7
d_call: -
clone_size: -
v_call: TRBV7-6
cdr3_aa: CASSLDSLRGEQYF
cdr3_nt: TGTGCCAGCAGCTTAGACAGCCTACGGGGCGAGCAGTACTTC

j_call: TRBJ2-3
d_call: -
clone_size: few
v_call: TRBV6-4
cdr3_aa: CASSDSAGTGSVTQYF
cdr3_nt: TGTGCCAGCAGTGACTCGGCGGGAACAGGAAGCGTTACGCAGTATTTT

j_call: TRBJ2-7
d_call: -
clone_size: once
v_call: TRBV19
cdr3_aa: CASSISRGYEQYF
cdr3_nt: TGTGCCAGTAGTATAAGTCGCGGTTACGAGCAGTACTTC

j_call: TRBJ1-2
d_call: -
clone_size: -
v_call: TRBV4-3
cdr3_aa: CASREFLTGGYGYTF
cdr3_nt: TGCGCCAGCCGAGAATTCCTGACGGGGGGCTATGGCTACACCTTC

j_call: TRBJ1-5
d_call: TRBD1
clone_size: -
v_call: TRBV19
cdr3_aa: CASQGQGPQPQHF
cdr3_nt: TGTGCCAGCCAGGGACAGGGCCCTCAGCCCCAGCATTTT

j_call: TRBJ2-7
d_call: TRBD1
clone_size: -
v_call: TRBV7-2
cdr3_aa: CASSLGTAPYEQYF
cdr3_nt: TGTGCCAGCAGCTTGGGGACAGCTCCCTACGAGCAGTACTTC

j_call: TRBJ2-2
d_call: TRBD2
clone_size: -
v_call: TRBV7-8
cdr3_aa: CASSGEGPGLAATGELFF
cdr3_nt: TGTGCCAGCAGCGGGGAGGGCCCGGGACTAGCTGCCACCGGGGAGCTGTTTTTT

j_call: TRBJ2-5
d_call: -
clone_size: -
v_call: TRBV7-7
cdr3_aa: CASSSSQGAQETQYF
cdr3_nt: TGTGCTAGCAGCTCGTCGCAAGGGGCTCAAGAGACCCAGTACTTC

j_call: TRBJ1-3
d_call: -
clone_size: once
v_call: TRBV30
cdr3_aa: CACQGSGNTIYF
cdr3_nt: TGTGCCTGCCAGGGGAGTGGAAACACCATATATTTT

j_call: TRBJ2-2
d_call: -
clone_size: -
v_call: TRBV4-3
cdr3_aa: CASSQVADTGELFF
cdr3_nt: TGCGCCAGCAGCCAAGTAGCAGACACCGGGGAGCTGTTTTTT

j_call: TRBJ1-1
d_call: -
clone_size: -
v_call: TRBV18
cdr3_aa: CASSSTGNRNTEAFF
cdr3_nt: TGTGCCAGCTCATCCACAGGGAATAGGAACACTGAAGCTTTCTTT

j_call: TRBJ1-2
d_call: -
clone_size: -
v_call: TRBV27
cdr3_aa: CASSLAPANYGYTF
cdr3_nt: TGTGCCAGCAGTTTAGCCCCAGCTAACTATGGCTACACCTTC

j_call: TRBJ2-7
d_call: TRBD2
clone_size: -
v_call: TRBV7-8
cdr3_aa: CASSLNAGEEQYF
cdr3_nt: TGTGCCAGCAGCTTAAATGCGGGGGAAGAGCAGTACTTC

j_call: TRBJ2-1
d_call: TRBD2
clone_size: -
v_call: TRBV27
cdr3_aa: CASRIGGSTYNEQFF
cdr3_nt: TGTGCCAGCAGGATTGGCGGGAGTACCTACAATGAGCAGTTCTTC

j_call: TRBJ1-1
d_call: TRBD1
clone_size: -
v_call: TRBV19
cdr3_aa: CASSIGTGGGTSDTEAFF
cdr3_nt: TGTGCCAGTAGTATTGGAACAGGGGGCGGTACATCGGACACTGAAGCTTTCTTT

j_call: TRBJ2-4
d_call: -
clone_size: -
v_call: TRBV7-6
cdr3_aa: CASSLGRAGIQYF
cdr3_nt: TGTGCCAGCAGCTTAGGGCGGGCAGGCATTCAGTACTTC

j_call: TRBJ1-2
d_call: -
clone_size: -
v_call: TRBV4-2
cdr3_aa: CASSQDGGADGYTF
cdr3_nt: TGTGCCAGCAGCCAAGATGGAGGGGCCGATGGCTACACCTTC

j_call: TRBJ2-3
d_call: TRBD2
clone_size: -
v_call: TRBV5-4
cdr3_aa: CASSLGSGGGTDTQYF
cdr3_nt: TGTGCCAGCAGCTTGGGCAGCGGGGGGGGCACAGATACGCAGTATTTT

j_call: TRBJ2-1
d_call: -
clone_size: -
v_call: TRBV7-2
cdr3_aa: CASSLGSGSYNEQFF
cdr3_nt: TGTGCCAGCAGCTTAGGTAGTGGCTCCTACAATGAGCAGTTCTTC

j_call: TRBJ2-2
d_call: TRBD1
clone_size: -
v_call: TRBV7-3
cdr3_aa: CASRSTGGSTGELFF
cdr3_nt: TGTGCCAGCAGGTCCACAGGGGGCAGCACCGGGGAGCTGTTTTTT

j_call: TRBJ2-7
d_call: -
clone_size: -
v_call: TRBV11-2
cdr3_aa: CASSLVMVADYEQYF
cdr3_nt: TGTGCCAGCAGCTTAGTTATGGTGGCTGACTACGAGCAGTACTTC

j_call: TRBJ2-1
d_call: -
clone_size: few
v_call: TRBV20-1
cdr3_aa: CSARVTMQQFF
cdr3_nt: TGCAGTGCTAGAGTCACAATGCAGCAGTTCTTC

j_call: TRBJ1-4
d_call: TRBD1
clone_size: -
v_call: TRBV2
cdr3_aa: CASRGTGFGEKLFF
cdr3_nt: TGTGCCAGCAGAGGGACAGGGTTTGGTGAAAAACTGTTTTTT

j_call: TRBJ2-5
d_call: -
clone_size: -
v_call: TRBV19
cdr3_aa: CASSIGAEEGETQYF
cdr3_nt: TGTGCCAGTAGTATCGGTGCGGAGGAGGGAGAGACCCAGTACTTC

j_call: TRBJ2-1
d_call: -
clone_size: -
v_call: TRBV6-1
cdr3_aa: CASSLQIIYNEQFF
cdr3_nt: TGTGCCAGCAGTCTTCAGATAATCTACAATGAGCAGTTCTTC

j_call: TRBJ2-3
d_call: -
clone_size: -
v_call: TRBV11-2
cdr3_aa: CASSLESGGWTDTQYF
cdr3_nt: TGTGCCAGCAGCTTAGAGTCGGGTGGGTGGACAGATACGCAGTATTTT

j_call: TRBJ2-4
d_call: -
clone_size: few
v_call: TRBV5-8
cdr3_aa: CASSLDVQLAKNIQYF
cdr3_nt: TGTGCCAGCAGCTTGGATGTTCAGTTAGCCAAAAACATTCAGTACTTC

j_call: TRBJ2-1
d_call: TRBD2
clone_size: -
v_call: TRBV9
cdr3_aa: CASSASGLAGYNEQFF
cdr3_nt: TGTGCCAGCAGTGCCTCGGGACTAGCGGGCTACAATGAGCAGTTCTTC

j_call: TRBJ2-7
d_call: TRBD2
clone_size: -
v_call: TRBV4-3
cdr3_aa: CASSQAQAGGPSSYEQYF
cdr3_nt: TGCGCCAGCAGCCAAGCGCAAGCGGGAGGGCCGAGCTCCTACGAGCAGTACTTC

j_call: TRBJ1-5
d_call: TRBD1
clone_size: -
v_call: TRBV2
cdr3_aa: CASSVQGGNQPQHF
cdr3_nt: TGTGCCAGCAGTGTCCAGGGGGGCAATCAGCCCCAGCATTTT

j_call: TRBJ2-2
d_call: -
clone_size: -
v_call: TRBV23-1
cdr3_aa: CASSRVGLKKGGELFF
cdr3_nt: TGCGCCAGCAGCCGAGTTGGACTTAAAAAGGGCGGGGAGCTGTTTTTT

j_call: TRBJ2-2
d_call: -
clone_size: -
v_call: TRBV7-3
cdr3_aa: CASSPPGWGAGELFF
cdr3_nt: TGTGCCAGCAGCCCTCCCGGGTGGGGAGCCGGGGAGCTGTTTTTT

j_call: TRBJ2-1
d_call: -
clone_size: -
v_call: TRBV7-3
cdr3_aa: CASSERAGGSYNEQFF
cdr3_nt: TGTGCCAGCAGCGAAAGGGCCGGGGGCTCCTACAATGAGCAGTTCTTC